The clone carrying this T cell receptor beta chain has at least ten counts. What it binds is not known. The germline V and J ends were trimmed by 4 bases and 2 bases, with 17 bases remaining between them. The CDR3 spans 16 residues. Germline V lookup: CDR1 SGHDT, CDR2 YYEEEE. The data were obtained in a study of CD8 T cells in ankylosing spondylitis. Findings and limits, study-wide: Disease-linked clones had a CD8+ phenotype and relatively low frequency in peripheral blood. Among TCR beta sequences, a motif of several highly homologous variants appeared characteristic of ankylosing spondylitis blood.

TCR beta libraries were made by quantitative 5'-RACE with molecular barcodes. TCRdb processed the 5' RACE reads anew with MiXCR; each CDR3 protein has one entry. Among roughly 250,000 distinct CDR3 sequences listed, under 12% were seen once. The sequenced sample consisted of blood, either unsorted or a sorted T cell fraction (not recorded which). J is TRBJ2-3 and V is TRBV5-6; D is uncertain. This sequence was found in a male donor with ankylosing spondylitis or in good health (not recorded which). The CDR3 is CASSRRWLGSTDTQYF. CDR3 sequence (DNA): TGTGCCAGCAGCCGCAGATGGTTGGGATCCACAGATACGCAGTATTTT.